Many counts were recorded for the clone carrying this T cell receptor beta chain. The data stem from a study of spatial heterogeneity in lung cancer. Study-level information: Donation came from approximately 69 patients with untreated early-stage non-small cell lung cancer. Median follow-up for sequenced PBMC samples was 2 to 3 years after resection, when such samples existed.

Time point described: blood at routine non-recurrence follow-up after resection. Sequencing covered unsorted whole RNA taken from tumor, nontumor lung or frozen PBMC. CDR1 and CDR2 from the germline V gene are SGHTA and FQGNSA. J gave up 2 bases and V 5 bases, and 8 bases lay outside the gene matches. CDR3 size: 16 residues. TCRdb redid the calling of the 5' RACE reads with MiXCR, one entry per CDR3 protein. The sample shows approximately 56,000 distinct CDR3 sequences, roughly 7.4% of them seen only once. The J gene is TRBJ2-7, the V gene TRBV7-2, with 11 nucleotides matching TRBD2. The receptor's source is a female donor with early-stage non-small cell lung cancer. The sample here was PBMCs, taken at follow-up. The CDR3 region has the DNA TGTGCCAGCAGCCTAACTAGCGGGGGCGACCCCTACGAGCAGTACTTC. Its protein product is CASSLTSGGDPYEQYF.